Listed below are T cell receptor beta chains from one sample, sequenced in a study of vaccination and CD4 T cells after COVID-19. One entry per CDR3 protein, called by TCRdb with MiXCR from the PCR reads. The sample lists about 20,000 distinct CDR3 sequences, less than 80% occurring once. The starting material was CD4+ T cells from blood, obtained before SARS-CoV-2 vaccination. These receptors came from a human donor who had recovered from COVID-19. The CDR3 runs from the conserved cysteine through the conserved F or W. D genes are given only for firm matches. Size tells how often a clone was seen (once, few, many) or the class of an expanded clone, and some rows leave it out.

d_call	v_call	j_call	clone_size	cdr3_aa	cdr3_nt
.	TRBV7-9	TRBJ2-6	once	CASRQSGPFSGANVLTF	TGTGCCAGCAGACAAAGCGGACCGTTCTCTGGGGCCAACGTCCTGACTTTC
TRBD1	TRBV29-1	TRBJ2-3	.	CSVRTGGLDTQYF	TGCAGCGTGCGGACAGGGGGCCTAGATACGCAGTATTTT
.	TRBV6-1	TRBJ1-5	.	CASREGSSHQPQHF	TGTGCCAGCAGAGAGGGATCCTCTCATCAGCCCCAGCATTTT
.	TRBV7-9	TRBJ1-5	.	CASSLQGNQPQHF	TGTGCCAGCAGCTTACAGGGCAATCAGCCCCAGCATTTT
TRBD2	TRBV7-2	TRBJ2-3	.	CASSSWTSGTDTQYF	TGTGCCAGCAGCTCTTGGACTAGCGGCACAGATACGCAGTATTTT
.	TRBV19	TRBJ1-2	.	CASSIYDGLLSGYTF	TGTGCCAGTAGTATATACGATGGGCTGCTGAGCGGCTACACCTTC
TRBD1	TRBV28	TRBJ1-5	.	CASRYPGQGFQPQHF	TGTGCCAGCAGGTACCCGGGACAGGGCTTTCAGCCCCAGCATTTT
.	TRBV5-6	TRBJ1-6	.	CASSLRQNSPLHF	TGTGCCAGCAGCTTGAGGCAGAATTCACCCCTCCACTTT
.	TRBV12-3/TRBV12-4	TRBJ2-3	.	CASSDRASLRDTQYF	TGTGCCAGCAGTGACCGGGCCTCCCTACGGGATACGCAGTATTTT
.	TRBV7-8	TRBJ2-3	.	CASSLARIPGAYRTSTDTQYF	TGTGCCAGCAGCTTAGCGCGCATACCGGGGGCCTATCGGACTAGCACAGATACGCAGTATTTT
TRBD1	TRBV2	TRBJ2-6	.	CASLDRGRLAGANVLTF	TGTGCCAGTCTGGACAGGGGGCGCTTAGCCGGGGCCAACGTCCTGACTTTC
.	TRBV18	TRBJ2-6	.	CASSPSISGANVLTF	TGTGCCAGCTCACCATCTATTTCTGGGGCCAACGTCCTGACTTTC
.	TRBV12-3/TRBV12-4	TRBJ1-1	.	CASSLSNTEAFF	TGTGCCAGCAGCTTAAGTAACACTGAAGCTTTCTTT
.	TRBV20-1	TRBJ1-6	.	CSATWTVHSLLHF	TGCAGTGCTACTTGGACAGTACATTCACTCCTCCACTTT
TRBD2	TRBV12-3/TRBV12-4	TRBJ2-2	.	CASSSRRAGGVAGELFF	TGTGCCAGCAGTTCCCGCCGCGCGGGAGGTGTCGCCGGGGAGCTGTTTTTT
TRBD1	TRBV7-2	TRBJ1-2	.	CASTLQGQGYGYTF	TGTGCCAGCACCCTACAGGGACAGGGATATGGCTACACCTTC